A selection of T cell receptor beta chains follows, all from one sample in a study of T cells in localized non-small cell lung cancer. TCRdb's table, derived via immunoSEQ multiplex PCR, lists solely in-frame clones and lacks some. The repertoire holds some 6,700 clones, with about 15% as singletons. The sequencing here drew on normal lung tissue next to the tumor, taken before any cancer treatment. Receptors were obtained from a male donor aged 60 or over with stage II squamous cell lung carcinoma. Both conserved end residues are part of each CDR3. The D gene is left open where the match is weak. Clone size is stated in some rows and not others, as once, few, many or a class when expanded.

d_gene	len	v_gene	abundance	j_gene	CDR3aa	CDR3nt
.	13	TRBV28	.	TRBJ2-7	CATRGTHPLEQYF	TGTGCCACCCGTGGCACCCACCCTCTCGAGCAGTACTTC
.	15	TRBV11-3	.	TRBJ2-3	CASSPVGGYTDTQYF	TGTGCCAGCAGCCCAGTGGGAGGCTACACAGATACGCAGTATTTT
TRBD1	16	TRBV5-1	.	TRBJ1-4	CASSLGTGAPGEKLFF	TGCGCCAGCAGCTTGGGGACAGGGGCGCCCGGGGAAAAACTGTTTTTT
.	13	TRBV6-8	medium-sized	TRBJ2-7	CASTAPGRYEQYF	TGTGCCAGCACCGCCCCGGGGCGCTACGAGCAGTACTTC
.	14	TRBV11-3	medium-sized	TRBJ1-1	CASSHGAENTEAFF	TGTGCCAGCAGCCACGGGGCGGAGAACACTGAAGCTTTCTTT
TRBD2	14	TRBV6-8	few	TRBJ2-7	CASSLISGTYEQYF	TGTGCCAGCAGTTTGATTAGCGGGACCTACGAGCAGTACTTC
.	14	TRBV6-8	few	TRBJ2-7	CASSYLPRQNEQYF	TGTGCCAGCAGTTACCTTCCTCGACAGAACGAGCAGTACTTC
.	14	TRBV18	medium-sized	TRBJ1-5	CASSPWGGNQPQHF	TGTGCCAGCTCACCCTGGGGGGGCAATCAGCCCCAGCATTTT
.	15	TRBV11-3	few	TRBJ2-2	CASRKDPEFTGELFF	TGTGCCAGCAGGAAGGACCCAGAATTTACCGGGGAGCTGTTTTTT
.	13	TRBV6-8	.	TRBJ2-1	CASSQQGSDEQFF	TGTGCCAGCAGCCAACAGGGAAGCGATGAGCAGTTCTTC
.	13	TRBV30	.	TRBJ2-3	CAWKVLSTDTQYF	TGTGCCTGGAAAGTTTTATCCACAGATACGCAGTATTTT
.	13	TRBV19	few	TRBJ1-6	CASTQRHNSPLHF	TGTGCCAGTACGCAGCGACATAATTCACCCCTCCACTTT
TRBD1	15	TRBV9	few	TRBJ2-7	CASSVAQGALYEQYF	TGTGCCAGCAGCGTAGCACAGGGGGCCCTCTACGAGCAGTACTTC
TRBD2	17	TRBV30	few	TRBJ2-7	CAWSGGKRGNPSYEQYF	TGTGCCTGGAGTGGAGGGAAGCGGGGGAACCCATCCTACGAGCAGTACTTC
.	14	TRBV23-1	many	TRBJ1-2	CASSQGTSAYGYTF	TGCGCCAGCAGCCAAGGGACTTCGGCTTATGGCTACACCTTC
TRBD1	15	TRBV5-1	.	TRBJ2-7	CASSLDGQGLDEQYF	TGCGCCAGCAGCTTGGACGGACAGGGGCTGGACGAGCAGTACTTC
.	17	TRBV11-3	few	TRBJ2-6	CASSLSGPISGANVLTF	TGTGCCAGCAGCTTGTCGGGACCGATCTCTGGGGCCAACGTCCTGACTTTC
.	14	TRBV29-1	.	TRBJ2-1	CSTDRLSRYNEQFF	TGCAGCACAGACAGGCTTAGTAGGTACAATGAGCAGTTCTTC